This T cell receptor (beta chain) was captured by sequencing in a study of shared clonotypes between healthy human individuals. Study-wide context: Donors had three CD4 naive, three CD4 memory, two CD8 naive and one CD8 memory plate apiece.

Germline CDR1 ENHRY, CDR2 SYGVKD. Trimming removed 0 bases from V and 7 bases from J, with 13 bases in between. The CDR3 is 15 residues long. Genomic DNA from each subset was divided evenly over several immunoSEQ plates. Data came from immunoSEQ multiplex PCR; TCRdb stores just in-frame clones and leaves some out. The sample includes under 2,500,000 clones, under 97% of them seen just once. Each of the donors was a healthy adult who was HIV-negative and had not had a recent acute infection or vaccination. Those who donated, Caucasian adults without exception, all lived in Nashville, Tennessee. Sequenced: naive CD4+ T cells sorted from blood. Specified subset: CD45RA+ positively selected. This sequence was found in a man in his late teens or twenties in good health. This chain uses TRBV10-3 with TRBJ1-5, with TRBD1 as a possible D gene (5 bases). CDR3 loop: CAISESGTAVQPQHF. CDR3 DNA: TGTGCCATCAGTGAGTCTGGGACCGCAGTGCAGCCCCAGCATTTT.